This T cell receptor (beta chain) was sequenced in a study of shared T cell receptors in the human thymus. This clone was seen once. Germline V gene sequence: CDR1 MGHRA, CDR2 YSYEKL. The junction had 11 bases not matched to a gene; V was cut back by 1 base and J by 0 bases. This CDR3 has 18 residues. TCRdb keeps only in-frame clones here, not all; method: immunoSEQ multiplex PCR. Of 55,000 to 80,000 clones in the sample, roughly 96% were seen once. Source material: thymocytes. The chain joins TRBV4-1 to TRBJ1-2; TRBD1 agrees at 7 bases. This clonotype was obtained from a human donor. As DNA, the CDR3 is TGCGCCAGCAGCCAAGGCATCGGGACAGACCTGGCTAACTATGGCTACACCTTC. Translation gives CASSQGIGTDLANYGYTF.